This TCR beta chain comes out of a study of shared clonotypes between healthy human individuals. Study conclusions and caveats: It was observed that around 5% of naive CD4 clonotypes were shared across a handful of donors.

Sequencing used immunoSEQ multiplex PCR; TCRdb keeps in-frame clones, though not all of them. The sample has some 2.1 million clones; 85% to 95% are singletons. About this clone itself: Antigen unknown.

Trimming removed 4 bases at V and 3 bases at J, with 14 bases between. Germline CDR1 is SGHVS and CDR2 is FQNEAQ. The length of the CDR3 is 15 residues. CD45RO-negative cells were positively selected for CCR7, leaving out terminally differentiated effector memory CD45RA+ cells. V usage is TRBV7-8 and J usage is TRBJ2-3, with TRBD2 as a possible D gene (6 bases). The clonotype was recovered from a man younger than 35 in good health. Some clones in this sample may be carry-over from other donors' samples. The source material was naive CD8+ T cells from PBMCs. For the CDR3, the DNA is TGTGCCAGCAGCTATGGGCGGGGCAAGACAGATACGCAGTATTTT. Translated: CASSYGRGKTDTQYF.